What follows describes a single TCR beta chain. Its antigen is not yet known. Per-nucleotide qualities are absent, and no much larger clonotype sits a single base away. The sample comes from a study of T cell repertoires in cytomegalovirus infection (dated by TCRdb to between 2018 and 2021). With respect to the entire study: Donor HLA type was relevant to the analysis, as public TCR beta signatures indicated carriage of CMV infection together with the matching HLA type.

TCRdb names Illumina HiSeq 1500 as the instrument used. TCRdb redid the processing of the public reads, applying fastp at Q25 and MiXCR, and retained in-frame beta chains. All rows with the same CDR3 protein become a single entry with the most common DNA and genes. Here the sample has approximately 200,000 distinct CDR3 sequences; approximately 22% occur a single time. The ten largest clones add up to roughly 18% of the sample. Trimming costs V 6 bases and J 3 bases, and their ends lie 12 bases apart. The CDR1 and CDR2 encoded by the germline V gene are LGHNT and FRNRAP. The CDR3 covers 14 residues, taking in both the cysteine and the phenylalanine. Only the CDR3 portion is preserved as DNA: 42 bases, with reading frame beginning at the first base. The investigation overall reported the following: In both this cohort and an independent cohort of 352 donors, the cumulative frequency of public TCR beta family members distinguished carriers of CMV infection plus the relevant HLA type. The ex vivo response was dominated by HLA-C-restricted CMV-specific TCR beta clonotypes, and the single most frequent clonotype in two of eight donors was supplied by these HLA-C-restricted clonotypes.

The TCR sequence derives from a human donor in good health (CMV status not recorded). Some clones in this sample may be carry-over from other donors' samples. The sequenced material came from CD8+ T cells from PBMCs. The receptor chain draws on TRBV12-5 and TRBJ2-1, with the D gene too uncertain to name. The DNA reads TGTGCTAGTGGCCTCCTGAGGATCTACAATGAGCAGTTCTTC. Its protein reads: CASGLLRIYNEQFF.